A single sample is the source of the 27 T cell receptor beta chains below, sequenced in a study of graft-versus-host responses after intestinal transplantation. Sequencing was performed with immunoSEQ multiplex PCR; in TCRdb, only in-frame clones are kept and a portion is missing. In the table there are 45,000 to 50,000 clones, 90% to 95% of which are singletons. The sequencing here drew on PBMCs, taken about 790 days after a first intestinal transplant, on the day of a second. These receptor sequences come from a human patient who received an intestinal transplant, so some T cells may come from the graft donor.

The chain has TRBV7-8 and TRBJ2-6; unclear D gene. V lost 5 bases, J lost 0 bases, and 11 bases lay in between. This CDR3 spans 16 amino acids. The germline CDR1 and CDR2 sequences are SGHVS and FQNEAQ. CDR3 protein: CASSLHASSGANVLTF. CDR3 DNA sequence: TGTGCCAGCAGCCTTCACGCCAGCTCTGGGGCCAACGTCCTGACTTTC.

CDR3 sequence: CASSVEGGRGTFF. CDR3 nucleotides: TGTGCCAGCAGCGTAGAGGGGGGCAGGGGTACTTTCTTT. The chain uses TRBV9 and TRBJ1-1, with D maybe TRBD1 (6 bases). With 0 bases removed from V and 12 bases from J, the gap between germline ends came to 15 bases. The CDR3 is 13 residues long. The V gene's germline CDR1 is SGDLS and CDR2 YYNGEE.

The chain has TRBV5-6 and TRBJ2-7; D may correspond to TRBD1 or TRBD2 (5 bases each). V lost 7 bases to trimming and J lost 0 bases, with 14 bases between them. Germline V CDR1 and CDR2: SGHDT, YYEEEE. CDR3 length: 14 amino acids. In nucleotides, the CDR3 is TGTGCCAGCCATGGGGGAGTCAGCTCCTACGAGCAGTACTTC. Amino acid sequence: CASHGGVSSYEQYF. The whole variable domain, filled in from reference TRBV5-6 and TRBJ2-7, reads DAGVTQSPTHLIKTRGQQVTLRCSPKSGHDTVSWYQQALGQGPQFIFQYYEEEERQRGNFPDRFSGHQFPNYSSELNVNALLLGDSALYLCASHGGVSSYEQYFGPGTRLTVT.

The chain recombines TRBV4-1 with TRBJ2-3; D not certain. Trimming pared 0 bases from V and 0 bases from J, leaving 16 bases between. The CDR3 is 18 amino acids. Per germline, CDR1 MGHRA and CDR2 YSYEKL. The CDR3 protein is CASSQDIAGFSSTDTQYF. The CDR3 nucleotides are TGCGCCAGCAGCCAAGATATCGCCGGGTTCTCTAGCACAGATACGCAGTATTTT.

This rearrangement joins TRBV9 to TRBJ2-7; 8 positions agree with TRBD1. The CDR3 totals 14 residues. The junction had 5 bases not matched to a gene; V was cut back by 3 bases and J by 3 bases. Germline CDR1 SGDLS, CDR2 YYNGEE. The CDR3 here is CASSGGTGNYEQYF. The CDR3 DNA follows: TGTGCCAGCAGCGGAGGGACAGGAAACTACGAGCAGTACTTC.

This rearrangement joins TRBV5-1 to TRBJ2-1; 10 positions agree with TRBD2. CDR3 size: 14 residues. Germline values: CDR1 SGHRS, CDR2 YFSETQ. With V trimmed by 4 bases and J by 9 bases, 7 bases remained unmatched. In DNA form, the CDR3 reads TGCGCCAGCAGCCCGGGACTAGCGAAGCCTGAGCAGTTCTTC. This encodes CASSPGLAKPEQFF.

This rearrangement joins TRBV16 to TRBJ1-1; D not certain. The CDR3 totals 12 residues. The germline V gene encodes CDR1 KGHSY and CDR2 FQNENV. Trimming removed 4 bases from V and 4 bases from J, with 7 bases in between. The CDR3 DNA reads TGTGCCAGCAGCCTGATGGGCACTGAAGCTTTCTTT. It encodes CASSLMGTEAFF.

This chain connects TRBV19 to TRBJ2-2, with a possible D match to TRBD2 (6 bases). Trimming left V 7 bases short and J 5 bases short, with 11 bases between. The CDR3 length is 13 residues. The germline CDR1 and CDR2 sequences are LNHDA and SQIVND (reference sequence). The CDR3 sequence: CASTVEGTGELFF. The CDR3 DNA is TGTGCCAGTACCGTGGAGGGTACCGGGGAGCTGTTTTTT.

This chain links TRBV7-9 with TRBJ1-5; D is unresolved. V lost 6 bases and J lost 7, with 13 bases in between. Germline V gives CDR1 SEHNR, CDR2 FQNEAQ (reference sequence). The CDR3 spans 13 residues. The CDR3 protein is CASSFSMEQPQHF. The CDR3 DNA is TGTGCCAGCAGTTTTTCAATGGAACAGCCCCAGCATTTT.

The genes are TRBV9 and TRBJ2-2; D might be TRBD1 (6 bases). Trimming shortened V by 0 bases and J by 0 bases, and 15 bases separated the two germline ends. From germline, CDR1 is SGDLS and CDR2 YYNGEE. The CDR3 consists of 18 residues. CDR3 DNA sequence: TGTGCCAGCAGCGTAGCCAACACCGGGACACCGAACACCGGGGAGCTGTTTTTT. This codes for CASSVANTGTPNTGELFF. Full variable domain (outside the CDR3, taken from reference TRBV9 and TRBJ2-2): DSGVTQTPKHLITATGQRVTLRCSPRSGDLSVYWYQQSLDQGLQFLIQYYNGEERAKGNILERFSAQQFPDLHSELNLSSLELGDSALYFCASSVANTGTPNTGELFFGEGSRLTVL.

The chain couples TRBV2 to TRBJ2-7; no firm D call. The V end lost 2 bases, the J end lost 6 bases, and 17 bases lay between the germline ends. CDR1 and CDR2 (germline): SNHLY, FYNNEI. The CDR3 length is 15 residues. As DNA, the CDR3 is TGTGCCAGCAGTGAATGGGTCGCCCCTACCCTCGAGCAGTACTTC. This encodes CASSEWVAPTLEQYF.

CDR3 DNA sequence: TGTGCCAGCTCACCACCGGGACTAGCGAGTGGGCATGAGCAGTTCTTC. This gives the protein CASSPPGLASGHEQFF. The J gene is TRBJ2-1, the V gene TRBV18, with 10 bases identical to TRBD2. J was trimmed by 8 bases and V by 0 bases; bases with no gene match: 7. The CDR3 loop spans 16 amino acids. The germline gives CDR1 KGHSH, CDR2 LQKENI.

The genes are TRBV7-3 and TRBJ1-1; a possible D gene is TRBD1 (6 bases). The CDR3 extends over 13 amino acids. Trimming removed 5 bases at V and 1 base at J, with 8 bases between. CDR1 and CDR2 from the germline V gene are SGHTA and FQGTGA. Here the CDR3 DNA reads TGTGCCAGCAGCACACAGGGGAACACTGAAGCTTTCTTT. Translated, it gives CASSTQGNTEAFF.

This chain links TRBV6-4 with TRBJ1-2; 7 bases line up with TRBD1. The CDR3 spans 13 residues. V was clipped by 3 bases and J by 2 bases; unmatched bases: 0. Per the germline V gene, CDR1 is MRHNA and CDR2 is SNTAGT. The chain's CDR3 is CASSETGNYGYTF. DNA for the CDR3: TGTGCCAGCAGTGAGACAGGGAACTATGGCTACACCTTC.

The sample holds one count of this clone. This CDR3 reads CASSRGLAASYEQYF. CDR3 in DNA: TGTGCCAGCAGCCGTGGACTAGCGGCTTCCTACGAGCAGTACTTC. The chain employs TRBV11-2 and TRBJ2-7; 10 positions agree with TRBD2. The CDR3 covers 15 residues. J gave up 1 base and V 5 bases, and 5 bases lay outside the gene matches. Germline lookup yields CDR1 SGHAT and CDR2 FQNNGV.

The chain carries TRBV29-1 and TRBJ2-3; 12 nucleotides align to TRBD2. This CDR3 contains 15 residues. Unmatched junction bases numbered 5, after V lost 5 bases and J lost 2 bases. Looked up from germline, CDR1 is SQVTM and CDR2 is ANQGSEA. This CDR3 reads CSVLRTSGTTDTQYF. The CDR3 nucleotides read TGCAGCGTTCTAAGGACTAGCGGGACCACAGATACGCAGTATTTT.

The chain carries TRBV27 and TRBJ2-2; 8 bases are shared with TRBD1. Germline V gene data show CDR1 as MNHEY and CDR2 as SMNVEV (reference sequence). The junction had 11 bases not matched to a gene; V was cut back by 0 bases and J by 5 bases. There are 18 residues in the CDR3. CDR3 amino acids: CASSLSGTGRGRTGELFF. As DNA, the CDR3 is TGTGCCAGCAGTTTATCGGGTACGGGCAGGGGGCGAACCGGGGAGCTGTTTTTT.

The V gene is TRBV19, the J gene TRBJ1-3; 10 bases fit TRBD1. This CDR3 spans 16 amino acids. V gave up 5 bases and J gave up 3 bases; unmatched junction bases: 7. Germline CDR1 LNHDA, CDR2 SQIVND (reference sequence). The DNA of the CDR3 is TGTGCCAGTAGTGCCTTGGACAGGGGGAATGGAAACACCATATATTTT. The encoded protein is CASSALDRGNGNTIYF.

The chain couples TRBV11-2 to TRBJ1-5, with D unresolved. The CDR3 runs 15 residues. Trimming took 8 bases from V and 6 from J, leaving 20 bases between them. Per the germline V gene, CDR1 is SGHAT and CDR2 is FQNNGV. Written as DNA, the CDR3 is TGTGCCAGCTCCTTTAGTGGAGGACTCGGTCAGCCCCAGCATTTT. Its translation: CASSFSGGLGQPQHF.

The chain recombines TRBV11-2 with TRBJ2-7, with D uncertain. CDR1 and CDR2 from the germline V gene are SGHAT and FQNNGV. The CDR3 covers 13 residues. Trimming shortened V by 1 base and J by 0 bases, and 4 bases separated the two germline ends. The CDR3 coding sequence is TGTGCCAGCAGCTTAGGCAACTCCTACGAGCAGTACTTC. Protein sequence: CASSLGNSYEQYF.

The chain employs TRBV19 and TRBJ1-5; D is uncertain. Trimming left V 5 bases short and J 4 bases short, with 12 bases between. The germline V gene has CDR1 LNHDA and CDR2 SQIVND (reference sequence). This CDR3 is 14 amino acids long. CDR3 in amino acids: CASSETVPNQPQHF. The CDR3 DNA reads TGTGCCAGTAGTGAGACTGTGCCGAATCAGCCCCAGCATTTT.

CDR3 coding DNA: TGTGCCAGCAGTCTCTGGGGACAGGGGCTTTACACTGAAGCTTTCTTT. This sequence encodes CASSLWGQGLYTEAFF. The V gene is TRBV4-2, the J gene TRBJ1-1; 10 positions match TRBD1. Germline V gives CDR1 LGHNA, CDR2 YNFKEQ. After removal of 6 bases from V and 3 bases from J, the junction contained 10 bases not matched to a gene. CDR3 length: 16 residues.

The chain uses TRBV6-5 and TRBJ2-3, with 11 bases fitting TRBD2. V dropped 4 bases and J dropped 5; count of bases not matched to a gene: 8. The CDR3 spans 16 residues. Germline-derived CDR1 and CDR2 are MNHEY and SVGAGI. CDR3 in amino acids: CASSSSGLAVLDTQYF. The CDR3 DNA is TGTGCCAGCAGTTCCTCGGGACTAGCGGTATTAGATACGCAGTATTTT.

This clone was picked up one time. This chain connects TRBV12-5 to TRBJ2-3; TRBD2 matches at 13 bases. The ends lost 3 bases at V and 4 bases at J; junction bases unmatched: 7. This CDR3 is built from 17 residues. Germline CDR1 is LGHNT and CDR2 is FRNRAP. The CDR3 coding sequence is TGTGCTAGTGGTTTCTCGCCTACTAGCGGGAGGGCAGATACGCAGTATTTT. Its protein product is CASGFSPTSGRADTQYF.

V is TRBV9 and J is TRBJ1-2; 7 positions match TRBD1. This CDR3 spans 14 amino acids. Losses at the gene ends were 4 bases for V and 8 bases for J; bases not matched to a gene: 11. CDR1 and CDR2 from the germline V gene are SGDLS and YYNGEE. CDR3 DNA: TGTGCCAGCAGCCGAAACAGGGGTCTACAGGGCTACACCTTC. Its protein is CASSRNRGLQGYTF. Together with reference TRBV9 and TRBJ1-2, the CDR3 gives the full variable domain: DSGVTQTPKHLITATGQRVTLRCSPRSGDLSVYWYQQSLDQGLQFLIQYYNGEERAKGNILERFSAQQFPDLHSELNLSSLELGDSALYFCASSRNRGLQGYTFGSGTRLTVV.

The rearrangement joins TRBV4-2 to TRBJ1-5, with D possibly being TRBD1 (6 bases). The CDR3 sequence is 15 residues long. Germline V gene data show CDR1 as LGHNA and CDR2 as YNFKEQ. Trimming cost V 3 bases and J 5 bases, with 14 bases left between them. CDR3 loop: CASSHDTGRDQPQHF. The CDR3 nucleotides are TGTGCCAGCAGCCACGATACAGGGAGGGATCAGCCCCAGCATTTT.

The rearrangement uses TRBV11-3 and TRBJ1-1; D gene uncertain. CDR3 length equals 15 residues. Deletions cut 1 base from V and 4 bases from J, with 13 bases between. Germline CDR1 is SGHNT and CDR2 is YENEEA. CDR3 bases: TGTGCCAGCAGCTTAGGTGGGTCGGCCCTCACTGAAGCTTTCTTT. Translation: CASSLGGSALTEAFF.